The 23 T cell receptor beta chains below were found in one sample sequenced in a study of identical twins. TCRdb reanalysed the 5' RACE reads using MiXCR and keeps one entry per CDR3 protein. The sample carries 690,000 or so distinct CDR3 sequences, 8% to 9% recorded once. In addition, the sample was reused for a study of yellow fever vaccine responses in identical twins.

Sequencing was done on a sample of PBMCs. These receptors were obtained from a woman aged 18 to 35 in good health.

This clonotype occurred many times. The genes are TRBV6-5 and TRBJ2-5; D is uncertain. Per the germline V gene, CDR1 is MNHEY and CDR2 is SVGAGI. V dropped 0 bases and J dropped 4 bases, with 9 bases sitting between them. This CDR3 is 14 amino acids long. The CDR3 coding sequence is TGTGCCAGCAGTTACTCGGGGTCGTCAGAGACCCAGTACTTC. Translation gives CASSYSGSSETQYF.

In its sample, this clonotype was seen a few times. V usage is TRBV20-1 and J usage is TRBJ1-2; D not resolved. Germline CDR1 reads DFQATT; CDR2 reads SNEGSKA (reference sequence). This CDR3 is 11 amino acids long. Trimming took off 6 bases at V and 3 bases at J, with 8 bases between the two ends. CDR3 region: CSAFKDYGYTF. The CDR3, as DNA: TGCAGTGCCTTTAAGGACTATGGCTACACCTTC.

Many counts were recorded for this clonotype. This chain links TRBV12-3 or TRBV12-4 with TRBJ2-5; D might be TRBD1 (6 bases). The CDR3 is made up of 14 amino acids. V was shortened by 7 bases and J by 4 bases, with 16 bases between the two germline ends. The CDR3 nucleotides are TGTGCCAGCACCTCACGACCAGGGGTAGAGACCCAGTACTTC. Protein: CASTSRPGVETQYF.

The chain recombines TRBV20-1 with TRBJ1-2; a weak D match, TRBD1 (6 bases). The germline gives CDR1 DFQATT, CDR2 SNEGSKA (reference sequence). Trimming removed 3 bases from V and 7 bases from J, with 15 bases in between. The CDR3 covers 13 residues. CDR3 coding DNA: TGCAGTGCTAGCGGGGGCCCCGGAGGTGGCTACACCTTC. This encodes CSASGGPGGGYTF.

This clonotype was observed many times. Relative to the germline gene, one junction end is altered; a read error may explain this. J is TRBJ2-2 and V is TRBV7-6; D unresolved. The CDR3 length is 13 residues. Germline assignment: CDR1 SGHVS and CDR2 FNYEAQ. CDR3 amino acids: CASGSLNPGELFF. CDR3 nucleotide sequence: TGTGCCAGCGGCAGTCTGAACCCCGGGGAGCTGTTTTTT.

This clonotype was recorded many times. The chain employs TRBV6-2 or TRBV6-3 and TRBJ2-7; D gene uncertain. V gave up 2 bases and J gave up 2 bases, with 7 bases separating them. Germline V gene lookup returns CDR1 MNHEY and CDR2 SVGEGT. This CDR3 spans 13 amino acids. For the CDR3, the DNA is TGTGCCAGCAGTTACGGGCAGCCCTACGAGCAGTACTTC. Its protein product is CASSYGQPYEQYF.

CDR3 sequence reads: CASSLLSGEYYEQYF. Written as DNA, the CDR3 is TGTGCCAGCAGCTTACTCTCGGGGGAGTACTACGAGCAGTACTTC. This chain connects TRBV7-2 to TRBJ2-7; D possibly corresponds to TRBD2 (6 bases). Germline CDR1 SGHTA, CDR2 FQGNSA. V was cut by 2 bases and J by 3 bases, with 14 bases left in between. The CDR3 extends over 15 amino acids. Together with reference TRBV7-2 and TRBJ2-7, the CDR3 gives the full variable domain: GAGVSQSPSNKVTEKGKDVELRCDPISGHTALYWYRQSLGQGLEFLIYFQGNSAPDKSGLPSDRFSAERTGGSVSTLTIQRTQQEDSAVYLCASSLLSGEYYEQYFGPGTRLTVT.

This clonotype was seen only a few times. V usage is TRBV12-3 or TRBV12-4 and J usage is TRBJ2-3, with TRBD2 matching over 15 bases. This CDR3 region has 20 residues. The ends lost 0 bases at V and 1 base at J; junction bases unmatched: 8. The CDR3 DNA sequence: TGTGCCAGCAGTTTAGCGGGGACTAGCGGGAGGTTCCGCCGCACAGATACGCAGTATTTT. The encoded protein is CASSLAGTSGRFRRTDTQYF.

J is TRBJ2-3 and V is TRBV7-2, with D perhaps matching TRBD2 (6 bases). This CDR3 has 18 amino acids. Germline assignment: CDR1 SGHTA and CDR2 FQGNSA. V dropped 4 bases and J dropped 2 bases, with 22 bases sitting between them. CDR3 amino acids: CASSSTGLVAELTDTQYF. CDR3 nucleotide sequence: TGTGCCAGCAGCTCAACCGGTTTGGTAGCGGAACTCACAGATACGCAGTATTTT.

This clonotype has a count of ten or more. This chain connects TRBV4-3 to TRBJ2-4; 14 nucleotides align to TRBD2. The CDR3 sequence is 18 residues long. The V gene end was trimmed by 1 base and the J gene end by 7 bases; junction bases not matched to a gene: 9. CDR1 and CDR2 (germline): LGHNA, YSLEER. CDR3 residues: CASSQVSGTSGSMNIQYF. CDR3 sequence (DNA): TGCGCCAGCAGCCAAGTTTCCGGGACTAGCGGGAGTATGAACATTCAGTACTTC.

This clonotype was picked up a small number of times. The CDR3 reads CASSKSGGRNEQYF. Written as DNA, the CDR3 is TGTGCCAGCTCAAAGTCCGGGGGACGGAACGAGCAGTACTTC. V is TRBV18 and J is TRBJ2-7; D may be TRBD2 (6 bases). This CDR3 contains 14 residues. The V gene lost 5 bases and the J gene lost 5 bases, with 16 bases spanning the gap. CDR1 KGHSH and CDR2 LQKENI come from the germline V gene.

For the CDR3, the DNA is TGCGCCAGCAGCTCAGGACCTGGGAGCTACGAGCAGTACTTC. Protein sequence: CASSSGPGSYEQYF. V and J are TRBV5-1 and TRBJ2-7; D may be TRBD2 (5 bases). The CDR3 sequence is 14 residues long. The V end lost 3 bases, the J end lost 3 bases, and 13 bases lay between the germline ends. Per germline, CDR1 SGHRS and CDR2 YFSETQ.

The genes are TRBV7-3 and TRBJ2-1, with TRBD1 matching over 8 bases. Trimming cost V 2 bases and J 9 bases; bases outside gene matches: 6. CDR1 and CDR2 from the germline V gene are SGHTA and FQGTGA. The CDR3 spans 14 residues. CDR3 loop: CASSLSDRGGEQFF. The CDR3 DNA reads TGTGCCAGCAGCTTATCCGACAGGGGAGGTGAGCAGTTCTTC.

This sequence joins TRBV20-1 and TRBJ2-3, with a tentative D call TRBD1 (6 bases). The CDR3 is 14 amino acids. Per the germline V gene, CDR1 is DFQATT and CDR2 is SNEGSKA (reference sequence). The V gene lost 5 bases and the J gene lost 2 bases, with 14 bases spanning the gap. CDR3 sequence (DNA): TGCAGTGCTCCCGGGACATTTTTCACAGATACGCAGTATTTT. It codes for CSAPGTFFTDTQYF.

The table lists this clonotype with a few counts. This sequence joins TRBV10-3 and TRBJ2-1; 9 nucleotides align to TRBD2. Per the germline V gene, CDR1 is ENHRY and CDR2 is SYGVKD. After removal of 4 bases from V and 4 bases from J, the junction contained 5 bases not matched to a gene. This CDR3 comprises 15 residues. The CDR3 sequence is CAISGAGGIYNEQFF. Written as DNA, the CDR3 is TGTGCCATCAGTGGGGCGGGGGGGATTTACAATGAGCAGTTCTTC.

This clonotype was seen ten or more times. The V call is TRBV5-1, the J call TRBJ2-3; 11 bases are shared with TRBD2. The germline CDR1 and CDR2 sequences are SGHRS and YFSETQ. This CDR3 has 14 residues. V was pared by 4 bases and J by 8 bases, with 6 bases of the junction left unmatched. CDR3 region: CASSTAGLAATQYF. In nucleotides, the CDR3 is TGCGCCAGCAGCACAGCGGGACTAGCGGCTACGCAGTATTTT.

Only a few counts were recorded for this clonotype. This chain connects TRBV2 to TRBJ2-1; D unresolved. V lost 7 bases, J lost 0 bases, and 10 bases lay in between. The CDR3 is 14 residues long. Germline CDR1 is SNHLY and CDR2 is FYNNEI. CDR3 nucleotides: TGTGCCAGCACCTACTCCCCCTCCTACAATGAGCAGTTCTTC. Amino acids: CASTYSPSYNEQFF.

This clonotype has just a few counts. V is TRBV14 and J is TRBJ2-1, with TRBD2 identical over 8 bases. Germline-derived CDR1 and CDR2 are SGHDN and FVKESK. The CDR3 sequence is 16 residues long. V shed 4 bases, J shed 6 bases, and the junction held 11 bases outside the gene matches. Here the CDR3 DNA reads TGTGCCAGCAGCCCGCGGATCGGGAGGGCCATCAATGAGCAGTTCTTC. Amino acids: CASSPRIGRAINEQFF.

This clonotype was counted ten times or more. This chain links TRBV2 with TRBJ2-5, with D perhaps matching TRBD2 (5 bases). The CDR3 extends over 13 amino acids. Germline CDR1 is SNHLY and CDR2 is FYNNEI. V gave up 6 bases and J gave up 5 bases, with 13 bases separating them. In nucleotides, the CDR3 is TGTGCCAGCAGGAGAACTAGAGAGGAGACCCAGTACTTC. It yields the protein CASRRTREETQYF.

This clonotype came up a few times. The rearrangement links TRBV5-1 to TRBJ1-1; the D gene is possibly TRBD1 (5 bases). Trimming removed 4 bases from V and 1 base from J, with 17 bases in between. This CDR3 has 16 amino acids. CDR1 is SGHRS, CDR2 YFSETQ, per germline. CDR3 bases: TGCGCCAGCAGCCGTCTAAAAACTACAGGGAACACTGAAGCTTTCTTT. It yields the protein CASSRLKTTGNTEAFF. The full variable domain, its missing parts supplied by reference TRBV5-1 and TRBJ1-1, is KAGVTQTPRYLIKTRGQQVTLSCSPISGHRSVSWYQQTPGQGLQFLFEYFSETQRNKGNFPGRFSGRQFSNSRSEMNVSTLELGDSALYLCASSRLKTTGNTEAFFGQGTRLTVV.

V usage is TRBV15 and J usage is TRBJ2-5; D may be TRBD2 (6 bases). V lost 1 base and J 3 bases, leaving 9 bases between the germline ends. The CDR3 has 14 amino acids. Germline V gene lookup returns CDR1 LNHNV and CDR2 YYDKDF (reference sequence). The CDR3 sequence: CATSRGPGEETQYF. The CDR3 region has the DNA TGTGCCACCAGCAGAGGGCCGGGGGAAGAGACCCAGTACTTC.

The chain employs TRBV5-5 and TRBJ2-1; D is perhaps TRBD1 or TRBD2 (5 bases each). Germline CDR1 and CDR2: SGHKS and YYEKEE (reference sequence). V lost 0 bases and J 9 bases, leaving 16 bases between the germline ends. This CDR3 has 15 amino acids. The CDR3 loop is CASSLEPGNRGEQFF. The CDR3 DNA reads TGTGCCAGCAGCTTGGAGCCCGGGAATAGGGGTGAGCAGTTCTTC.

The CDR3: CATSRVSGSGELFF. In nucleotides, the CDR3 is TGTGCCACCAGCAGAGTTTCGGGGTCCGGGGAGCTGTTTTTT. The chain links TRBV15 to TRBJ2-2; D is perhaps TRBD2 (5 bases). The CDR3 length is 14 residues. Trimming cost V 1 base and J 6 bases, with 9 bases left between them. Germline CDR1 LNHNV, CDR2 YYDKDF (reference sequence).